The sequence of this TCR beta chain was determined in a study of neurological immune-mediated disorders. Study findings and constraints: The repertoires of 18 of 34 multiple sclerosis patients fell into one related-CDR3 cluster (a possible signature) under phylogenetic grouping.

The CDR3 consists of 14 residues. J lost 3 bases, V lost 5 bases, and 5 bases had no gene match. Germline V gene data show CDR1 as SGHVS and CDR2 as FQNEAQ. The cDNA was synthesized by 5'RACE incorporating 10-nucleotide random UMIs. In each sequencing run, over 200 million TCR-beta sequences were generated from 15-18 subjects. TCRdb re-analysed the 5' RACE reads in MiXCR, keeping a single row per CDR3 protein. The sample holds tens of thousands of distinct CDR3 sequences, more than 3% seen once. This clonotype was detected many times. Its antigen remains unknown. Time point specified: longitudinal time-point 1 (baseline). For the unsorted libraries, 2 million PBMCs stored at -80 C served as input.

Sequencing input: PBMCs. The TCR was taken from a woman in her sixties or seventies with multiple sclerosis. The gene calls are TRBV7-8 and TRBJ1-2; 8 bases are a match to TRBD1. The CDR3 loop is CASSTGTGDYGYTF. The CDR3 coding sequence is TGTGCCAGCAGCACTGGGACAGGAGACTATGGCTACACCTTC.